The rows below give T cell receptor beta chains drawn from one sample of a study of CD8 T cells in ankylosing spondylitis. TCRdb re-called the 5' RACE reads through MiXCR, storing one row per CDR3 protein. The sample includes 130,000 or so distinct CDR3 sequences, roughly a sixth seen only once; the top ten take approximately 33%. Input material: blood, either unsorted or a sorted T cell fraction (not recorded which). The receptors shown here come from a male donor with ankylosing spondylitis. CDR3s include the opening cysteine and the closing phenylalanine or tryptophan. D genes are given only for firm matches. For some rows the clone size is stated as once, few or many, or as a class when expanded; others skip it.

- | TRBJ2-3 | TRBV28 | TRBD2 | CASREEGSSGSTDTQYF
- | TRBJ2-4 | TRBV9 | - | CASSVPGSGNIQYF
few | TRBJ1-1 | TRBV5-1 | - | CASSPVGAEAFF
- | TRBJ2-1 | TRBV20-1 | TRBD2 | CSANQRGNPYNEQFF
few | TRBJ2-1 | TRBV20-1 | TRBD2 | CSAREDGTSGSLSYNEQFF
- | TRBJ2-2 | TRBV20-1 | TRBD1 | CSARPRDRDTGELFF
few | TRBJ1-3 | TRBV6-5 | - | CASSLGSYNPGRSGNTIHF
- | TRBJ1-1 | TRBV2 | - | CASSRVDGTEAFF
many | TRBJ2-7 | TRBV29-1 | - | CSVVRGNEQYF
- | TRBJ2-7 | TRBV2 | - | CASSDRVHEQYF
few | TRBJ1-5 | TRBV4-2 | - | CASSQVRADNQPQHF
- | TRBJ1-5 | TRBV29-1 | TRBD1 | CSVAGWAGGSHSNQPQHF
few | TRBJ2-7 | TRBV7-8 | TRBD2 | CASSLSSGLAGKSYEQYF
few | TRBJ2-3 | TRBV4-1 | - | CASSQQGVSDTQYF
- | TRBJ2-3 | TRBV10-2 | TRBD2 | CASGTSGLSTDTQYF
- | TRBJ2-7 | TRBV27 | - | CASSTLQRSSYEQYF
- | TRBJ2-7 | TRBV20-1 | - | CSASRGNEQYF
- | TRBJ1-2 | TRBV12-3/TRBV12-4 | - | CASSFGGSDGYTF
- | TRBJ1-4 | TRBV2 | - | CASSGTRGLSGTNEKLFF
- | TRBJ2-1 | TRBV2 | TRBD1 | CASSELGQGEEQFF
- | TRBJ2-7 | TRBV12-3/TRBV12-4 | TRBD2 | CASSRTRADEQYF
- | TRBJ2-1 | TRBV5-6 | TRBD1 | CASSWTGVDEQFF